Sequencing of this TCR beta chain was carried out in a study of blood T cell repertoires in COVID-19. Study-wide context: Acute-phase and convalescent COVID-19 samples originated in the United States, Italy and Spain. In each case, the material was cDNA or gDNA derived from T cells, B-cell-depleted T cells, or PBMCs.

Trimming cost V 5 bases and J 3 bases, with 12 bases left between them. CDR3 length equals 14 residues. From germline, CDR1 is SGHNT and CDR2 YYREEE (reference sequence). As originally analysed: Quantification of nucleated cells was approximated via reference gene primer amplification. Profiled with immunoSEQ multiplex PCR; TCRdb holds only in-frame clones, not every one. Clone size and the V and J calls come from that table; the DNA yielded D and trimming. The repertoire holds under 300,000 clones, with just under 90% as singletons. V is TRBV5-4 and J is TRBJ2-1; tentative D call: TRBD2 (5 bases). Material: peripheral blood. This sequence was found in a woman in her 40s with acute or convalescent COVID-19. In DNA, the CDR3 is TGTGCCAGCAGGGTTGCCGGGGACTACAATGAGCAGTTCTTC. Amino acid sequence: CASRVAGDYNEQFF.